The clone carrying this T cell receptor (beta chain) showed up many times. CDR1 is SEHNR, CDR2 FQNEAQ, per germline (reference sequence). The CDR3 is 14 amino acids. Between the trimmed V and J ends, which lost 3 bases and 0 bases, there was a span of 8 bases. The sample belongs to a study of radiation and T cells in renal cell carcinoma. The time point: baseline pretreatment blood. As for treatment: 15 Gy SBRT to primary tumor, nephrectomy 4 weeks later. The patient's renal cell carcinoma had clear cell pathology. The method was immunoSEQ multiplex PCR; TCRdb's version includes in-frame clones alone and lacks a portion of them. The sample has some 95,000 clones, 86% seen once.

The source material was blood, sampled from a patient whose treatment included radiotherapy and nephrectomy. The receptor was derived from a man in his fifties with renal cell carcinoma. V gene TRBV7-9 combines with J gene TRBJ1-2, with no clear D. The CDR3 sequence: CASSLGRANYGYTF. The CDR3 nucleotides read TGTGCCAGCAGCTTGGGCAGAGCTAACTATGGCTACACCTTC. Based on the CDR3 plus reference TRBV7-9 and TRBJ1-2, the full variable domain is DTGVSQNPRHKITKRGQNVTFRCDPISEHNRLYWYRQTLGQGPEFLTYFQNEAQLEKSRLLSDRFSAERPKGSFSTLEIQRTEQGDSAMYLCASSLGRANYGYTFGSGTRLTVV.